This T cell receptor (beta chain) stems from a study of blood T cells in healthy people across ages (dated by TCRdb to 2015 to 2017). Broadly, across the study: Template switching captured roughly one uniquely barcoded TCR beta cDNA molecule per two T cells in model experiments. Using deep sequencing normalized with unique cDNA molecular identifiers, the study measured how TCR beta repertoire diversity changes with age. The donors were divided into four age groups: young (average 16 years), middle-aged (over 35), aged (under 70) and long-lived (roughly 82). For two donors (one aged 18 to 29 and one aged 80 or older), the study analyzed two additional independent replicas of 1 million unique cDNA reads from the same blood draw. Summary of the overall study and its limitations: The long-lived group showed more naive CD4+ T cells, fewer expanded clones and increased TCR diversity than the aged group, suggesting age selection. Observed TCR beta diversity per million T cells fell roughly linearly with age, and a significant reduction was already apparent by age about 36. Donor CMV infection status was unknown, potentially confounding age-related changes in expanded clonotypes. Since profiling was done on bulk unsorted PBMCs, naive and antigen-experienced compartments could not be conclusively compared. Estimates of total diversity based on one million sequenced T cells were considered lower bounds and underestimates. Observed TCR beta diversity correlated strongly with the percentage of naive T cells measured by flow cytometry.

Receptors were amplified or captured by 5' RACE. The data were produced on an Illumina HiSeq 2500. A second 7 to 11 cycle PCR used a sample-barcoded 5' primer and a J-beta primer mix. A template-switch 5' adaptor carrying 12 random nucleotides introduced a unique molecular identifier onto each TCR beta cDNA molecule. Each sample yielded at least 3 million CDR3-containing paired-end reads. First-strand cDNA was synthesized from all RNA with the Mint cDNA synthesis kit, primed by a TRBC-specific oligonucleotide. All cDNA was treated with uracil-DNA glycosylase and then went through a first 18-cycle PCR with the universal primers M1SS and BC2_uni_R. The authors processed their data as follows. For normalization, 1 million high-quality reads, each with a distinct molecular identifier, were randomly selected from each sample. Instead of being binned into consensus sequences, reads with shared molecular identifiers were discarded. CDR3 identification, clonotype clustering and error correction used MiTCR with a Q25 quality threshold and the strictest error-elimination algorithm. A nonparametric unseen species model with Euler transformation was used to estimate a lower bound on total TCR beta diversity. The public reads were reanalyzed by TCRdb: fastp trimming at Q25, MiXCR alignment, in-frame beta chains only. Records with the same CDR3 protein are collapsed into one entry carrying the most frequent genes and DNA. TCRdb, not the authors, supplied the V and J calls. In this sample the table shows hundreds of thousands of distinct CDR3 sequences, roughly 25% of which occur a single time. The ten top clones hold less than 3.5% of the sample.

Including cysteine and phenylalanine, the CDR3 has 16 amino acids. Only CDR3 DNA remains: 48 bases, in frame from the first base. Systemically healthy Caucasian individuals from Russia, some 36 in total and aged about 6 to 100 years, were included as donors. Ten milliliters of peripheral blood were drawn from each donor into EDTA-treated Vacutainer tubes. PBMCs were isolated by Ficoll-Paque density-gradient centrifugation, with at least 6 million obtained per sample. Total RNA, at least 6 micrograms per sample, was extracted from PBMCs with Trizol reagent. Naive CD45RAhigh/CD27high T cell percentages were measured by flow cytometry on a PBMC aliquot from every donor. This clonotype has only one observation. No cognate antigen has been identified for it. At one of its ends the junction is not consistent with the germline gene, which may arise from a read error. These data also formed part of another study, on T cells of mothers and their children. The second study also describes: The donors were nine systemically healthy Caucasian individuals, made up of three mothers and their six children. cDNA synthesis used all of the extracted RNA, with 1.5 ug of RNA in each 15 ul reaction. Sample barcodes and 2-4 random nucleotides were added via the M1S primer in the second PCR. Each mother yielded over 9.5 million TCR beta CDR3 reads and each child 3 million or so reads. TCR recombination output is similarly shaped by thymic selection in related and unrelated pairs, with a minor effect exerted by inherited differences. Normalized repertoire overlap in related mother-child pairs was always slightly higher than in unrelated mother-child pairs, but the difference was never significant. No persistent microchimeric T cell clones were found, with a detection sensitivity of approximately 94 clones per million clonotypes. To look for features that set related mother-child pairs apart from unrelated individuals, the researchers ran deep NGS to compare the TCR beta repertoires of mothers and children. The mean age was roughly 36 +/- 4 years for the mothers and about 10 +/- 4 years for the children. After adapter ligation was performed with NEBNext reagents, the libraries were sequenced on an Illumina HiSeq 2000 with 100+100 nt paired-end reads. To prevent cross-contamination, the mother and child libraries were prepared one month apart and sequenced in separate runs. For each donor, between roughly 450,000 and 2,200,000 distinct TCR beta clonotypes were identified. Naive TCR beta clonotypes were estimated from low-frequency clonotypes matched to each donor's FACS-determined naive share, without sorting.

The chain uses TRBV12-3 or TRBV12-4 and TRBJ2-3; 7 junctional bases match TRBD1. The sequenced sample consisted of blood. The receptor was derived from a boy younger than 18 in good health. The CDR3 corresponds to CANSLGDSPSTDTQYF. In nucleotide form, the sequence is TGTGCCAACAGTTTAGGGGACAGTCCTAGCACAGATACGCAGTATTTT.